This entry is about one T cell receptor (beta chain). Its antigen is as yet unknown. This specimen comes from a study of shared clonotypes between healthy human individuals. Study at large: A donor's plate count was three for CD4 naive and three for CD4 memory; CD8 naive had two and CD8 memory one. Study results and limitations: Sampling covered nothing but blood. Tissue TCR repertoires likely differ from those found in blood.

Profiled with immunoSEQ multiplex PCR; TCRdb holds only in-frame clones, not every one. The data contain some 2,000,000 clones, around 95% of them singletons. The specimen was naive CD4+ T cells sorted from blood. The subset here: CD45RA+ positively selected. The clonotype originates from a man aged 18 to 29 in good health.

The CDR3 is CASSYAGELFF. CDR3 DNA sequence: TGTGCCAGCAGTTATGCCGGGGAGCTGTTTTTT. The rearrangement joins TRBV6-6 to TRBJ2-2; D is unresolved. Trimming cost V 3 bases and J 6 bases, with 2 bases left between them. Germline CDR1 MNHNY, CDR2 SVGAGI (reference sequence). The CDR3 totals 11 residues.